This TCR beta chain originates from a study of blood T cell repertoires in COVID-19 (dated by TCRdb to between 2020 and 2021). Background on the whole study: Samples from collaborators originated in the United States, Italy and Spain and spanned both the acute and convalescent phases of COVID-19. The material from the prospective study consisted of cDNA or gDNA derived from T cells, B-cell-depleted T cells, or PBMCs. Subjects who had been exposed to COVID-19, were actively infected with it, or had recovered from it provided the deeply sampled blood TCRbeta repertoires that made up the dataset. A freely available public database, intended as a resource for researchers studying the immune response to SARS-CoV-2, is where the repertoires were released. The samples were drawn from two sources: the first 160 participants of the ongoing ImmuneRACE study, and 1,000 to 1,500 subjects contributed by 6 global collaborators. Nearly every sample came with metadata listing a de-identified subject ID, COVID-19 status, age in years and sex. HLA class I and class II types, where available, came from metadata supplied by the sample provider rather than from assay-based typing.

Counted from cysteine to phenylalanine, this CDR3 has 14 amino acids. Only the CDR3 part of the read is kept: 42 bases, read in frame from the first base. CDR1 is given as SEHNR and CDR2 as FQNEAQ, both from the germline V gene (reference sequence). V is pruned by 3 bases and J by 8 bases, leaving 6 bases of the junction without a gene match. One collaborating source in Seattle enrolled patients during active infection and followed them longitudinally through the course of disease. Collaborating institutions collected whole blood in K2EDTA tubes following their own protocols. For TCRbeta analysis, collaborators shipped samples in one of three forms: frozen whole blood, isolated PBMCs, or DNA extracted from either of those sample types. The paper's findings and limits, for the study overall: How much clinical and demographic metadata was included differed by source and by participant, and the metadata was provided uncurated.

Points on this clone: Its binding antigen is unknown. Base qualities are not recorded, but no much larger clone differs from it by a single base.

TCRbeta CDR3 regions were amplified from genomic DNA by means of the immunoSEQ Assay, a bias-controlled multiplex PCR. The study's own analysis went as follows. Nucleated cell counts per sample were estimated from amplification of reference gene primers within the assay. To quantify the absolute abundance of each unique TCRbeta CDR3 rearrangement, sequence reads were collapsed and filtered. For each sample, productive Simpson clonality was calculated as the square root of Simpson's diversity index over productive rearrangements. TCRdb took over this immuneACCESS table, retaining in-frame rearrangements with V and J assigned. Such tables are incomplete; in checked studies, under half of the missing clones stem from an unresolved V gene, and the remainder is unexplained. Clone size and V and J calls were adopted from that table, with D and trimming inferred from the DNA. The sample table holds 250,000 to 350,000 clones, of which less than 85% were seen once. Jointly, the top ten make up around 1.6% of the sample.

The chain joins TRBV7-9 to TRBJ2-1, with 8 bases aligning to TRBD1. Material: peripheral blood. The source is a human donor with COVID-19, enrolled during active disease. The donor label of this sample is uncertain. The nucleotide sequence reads TGTGCCAGCAGCTTTGGACAGGGAGGAGATGAGCAGTTCTTC. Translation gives CASSFGQGGDEQFF.